This T cell receptor beta chain was observed in a study of blood T cell repertoires in COVID-19. Study information: From T cells, B-cell-depleted T cells, or PBMCs came the material, which was cDNA or gDNA.

CDR3 length equals 15 residues. Looked up from germline, CDR1 is SNHLY and CDR2 is FYNNEI. Trimming removed 2 bases from V and 5 bases from J, with 16 bases in between. TCRdb's copy holds only in-frame clones and misses some; the assay was immunoSEQ multiplex PCR. The sample has 98,000 or so clones, about 89% seen once. This TCR came from a man aged 45 to 65 with acute or convalescent COVID-19. The rearrangement uses TRBV2 and TRBJ2-7; D might be TRBD2 (6 bases). Sequencing was performed on peripheral blood. DNA for the CDR3: TGTGCCAGCAGTGAAACCAACTCCAGGAGGGACGAGCAGTACTTC. It yields the protein CASSETNSRRDEQYF.